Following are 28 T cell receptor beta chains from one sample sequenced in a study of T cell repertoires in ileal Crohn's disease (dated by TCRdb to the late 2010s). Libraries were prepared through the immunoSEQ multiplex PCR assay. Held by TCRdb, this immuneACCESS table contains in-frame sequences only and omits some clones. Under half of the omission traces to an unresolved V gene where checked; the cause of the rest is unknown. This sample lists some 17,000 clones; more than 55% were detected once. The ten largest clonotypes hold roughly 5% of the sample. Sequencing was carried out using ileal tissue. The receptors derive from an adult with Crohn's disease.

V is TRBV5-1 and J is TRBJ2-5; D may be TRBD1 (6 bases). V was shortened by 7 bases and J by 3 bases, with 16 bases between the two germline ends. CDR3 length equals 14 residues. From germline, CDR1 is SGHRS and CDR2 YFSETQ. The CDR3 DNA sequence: TGCGCCAGCGCTGAAACAGGGATAGAAGAGACCCAGTACTTC. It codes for CASAETGIEETQYF.

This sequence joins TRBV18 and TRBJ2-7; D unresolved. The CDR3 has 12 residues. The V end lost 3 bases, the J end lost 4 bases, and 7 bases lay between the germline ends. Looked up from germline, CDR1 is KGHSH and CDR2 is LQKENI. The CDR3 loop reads CASSPTTYEQYF. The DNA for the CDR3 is TGTGCCAGCTCACCGACAACATACGAGCAGTACTTC.

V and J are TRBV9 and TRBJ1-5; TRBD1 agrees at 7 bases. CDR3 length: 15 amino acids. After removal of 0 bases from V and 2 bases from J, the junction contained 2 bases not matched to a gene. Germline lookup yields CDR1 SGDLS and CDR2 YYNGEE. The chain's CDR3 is CASSVEGTGNQPQHF. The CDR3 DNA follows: TGTGCCAGCAGCGTAGAGGGGACAGGCAATCAGCCCCAGCATTTT.

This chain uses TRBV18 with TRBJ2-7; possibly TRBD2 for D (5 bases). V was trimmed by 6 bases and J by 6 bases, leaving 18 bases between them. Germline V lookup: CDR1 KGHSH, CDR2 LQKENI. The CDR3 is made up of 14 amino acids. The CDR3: CASSSPGMNGEQYF. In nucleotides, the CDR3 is TGTGCCAGCTCCTCTCCCGGGATGAATGGCGAGCAGTACTTC.

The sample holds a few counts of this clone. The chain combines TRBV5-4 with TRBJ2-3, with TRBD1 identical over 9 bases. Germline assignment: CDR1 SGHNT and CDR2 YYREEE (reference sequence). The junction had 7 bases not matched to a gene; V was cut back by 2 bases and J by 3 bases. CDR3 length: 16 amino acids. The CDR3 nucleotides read TGTGCCAGCAGCTTTTCGGGACAGGGAAAAACAGATACGCAGTATTTT. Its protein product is CASSFSGQGKTDTQYF. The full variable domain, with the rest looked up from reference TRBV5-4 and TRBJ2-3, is ETGVTQSPTHLIKTRGQQVTLRCSSQSGHNTVSWYQQALGQGPQFIFQYYREEENGRGNFPPRFSGLQFPNYSSELNVNALELDDSALYLCASSFSGQGKTDTQYFGPGTRLTVL.

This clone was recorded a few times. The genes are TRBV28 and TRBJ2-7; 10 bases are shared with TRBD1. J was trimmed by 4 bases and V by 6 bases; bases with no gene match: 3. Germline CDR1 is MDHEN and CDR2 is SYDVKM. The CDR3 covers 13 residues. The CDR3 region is CASRGQGRYEQYF. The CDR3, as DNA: TGTGCCAGCAGGGGACAGGGGCGGTACGAGCAGTACTTC.

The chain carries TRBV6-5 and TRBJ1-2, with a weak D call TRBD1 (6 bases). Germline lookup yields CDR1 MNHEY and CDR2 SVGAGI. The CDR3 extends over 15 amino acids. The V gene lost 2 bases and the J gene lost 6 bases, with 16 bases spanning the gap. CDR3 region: CASSYDIWGRDGYTF. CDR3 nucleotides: TGTGCCAGCAGTTACGATATCTGGGGGCGGGATGGCTACACCTTC.

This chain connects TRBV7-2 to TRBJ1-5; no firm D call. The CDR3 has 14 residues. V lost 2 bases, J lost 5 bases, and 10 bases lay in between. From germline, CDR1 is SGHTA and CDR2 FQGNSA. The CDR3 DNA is TGTGCCAGCAGCTTATCGTCTTCGGATCAGCCCCAGCATTTT. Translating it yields CASSLSSSDQPQHF.

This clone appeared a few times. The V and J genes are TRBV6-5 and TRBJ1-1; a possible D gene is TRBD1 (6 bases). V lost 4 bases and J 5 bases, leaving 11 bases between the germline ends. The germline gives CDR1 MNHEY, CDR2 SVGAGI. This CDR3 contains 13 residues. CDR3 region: CASSSTRGTEAFF. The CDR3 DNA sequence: TGTGCCAGCAGTTCTACAAGGGGGACTGAAGCTTTCTTT.

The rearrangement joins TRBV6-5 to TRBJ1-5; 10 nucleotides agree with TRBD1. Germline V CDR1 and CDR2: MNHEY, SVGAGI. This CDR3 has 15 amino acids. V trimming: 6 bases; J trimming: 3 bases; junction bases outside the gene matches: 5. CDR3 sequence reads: CASRRDRGTNQPQHF. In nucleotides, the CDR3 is TGTGCCAGCAGAAGGGACAGGGGAACCAATCAGCCCCAGCATTTT.

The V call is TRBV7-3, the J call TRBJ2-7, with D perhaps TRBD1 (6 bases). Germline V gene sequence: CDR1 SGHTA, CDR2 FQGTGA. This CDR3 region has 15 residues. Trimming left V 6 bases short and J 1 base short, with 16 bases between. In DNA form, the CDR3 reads TGTGCCAGCAGTTTCGACAGGATAGATTCCTACGAGCAGTACTTC. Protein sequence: CASSFDRIDSYEQYF.

The CDR3 reads CASSPRTGGLGSYNSPLHF. The CDR3 bases are TGTGCCAGCAGTCCAAGGACAGGGGGCTTGGGCTCCTATAATTCACCCCTCCACTTT. This chain connects TRBV27 to TRBJ1-6, with 11 bases that match TRBD1. Per the germline V gene, CDR1 is MNHEY and CDR2 is SMNVEV (reference sequence). The CDR3 contains 19 residues. The ends lost 5 bases at V and 0 bases at J; junction bases unmatched: 9.

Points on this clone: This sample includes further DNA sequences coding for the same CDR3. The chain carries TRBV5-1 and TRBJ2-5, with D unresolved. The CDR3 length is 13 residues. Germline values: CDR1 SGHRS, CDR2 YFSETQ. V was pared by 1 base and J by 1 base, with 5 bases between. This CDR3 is CASSLTVQETQYF. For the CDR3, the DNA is TGCGCCAGCAGCTTGACAGTCCAAGAGACCCAGTACTTC.

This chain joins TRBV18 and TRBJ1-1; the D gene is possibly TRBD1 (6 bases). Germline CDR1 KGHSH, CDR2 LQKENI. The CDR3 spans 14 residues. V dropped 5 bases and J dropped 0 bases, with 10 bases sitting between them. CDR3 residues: CASSTGTMNTEAFF. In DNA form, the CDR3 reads TGTGCCAGCTCAACAGGGACTATGAACACTGAAGCTTTCTTT.

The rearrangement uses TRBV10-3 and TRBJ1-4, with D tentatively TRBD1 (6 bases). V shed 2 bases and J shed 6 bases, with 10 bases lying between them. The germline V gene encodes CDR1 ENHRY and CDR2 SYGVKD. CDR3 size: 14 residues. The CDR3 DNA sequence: TGTGCCATCAGTGAGCTCCAGGGGTATGAAAAACTGTTTTTT. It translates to CAISELQGYEKLFF.

CDR3 sequence (DNA): TGTGCCAGTAGTAGCCAGGGGGCGGCTAATGAAAAACTGTTTTTT. This codes for CASSSQGAANEKLFF. The chain joins TRBV19 to TRBJ1-4; 8 bases agree with TRBD1. CDR1 LNHDA and CDR2 SQIVND come from the germline V gene (reference sequence). This CDR3 has 15 residues. The V and J ends lost 4 bases and 3 bases, in that order; junction bases with no gene match: 4. The full variable domain, its missing parts supplied by reference TRBV19 and TRBJ1-4, is DGGITQSPKYLFRKEGQNVTLSCEQNLNHDAMYWYRQDPGQGLRLIYYSQIVNDFQKGDIAEGYSVSREKKESFPLTVTSAQKNPTAFYLCASSSQGAANEKLFFGSGTQLSVL.

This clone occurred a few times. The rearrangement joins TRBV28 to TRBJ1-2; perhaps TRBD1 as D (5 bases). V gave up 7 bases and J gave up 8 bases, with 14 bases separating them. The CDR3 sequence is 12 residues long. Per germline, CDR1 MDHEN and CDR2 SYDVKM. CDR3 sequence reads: CASKARRGGYTF. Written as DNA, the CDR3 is TGTGCCAGCAAGGCCAGGAGGGGCGGCTACACCTTC.

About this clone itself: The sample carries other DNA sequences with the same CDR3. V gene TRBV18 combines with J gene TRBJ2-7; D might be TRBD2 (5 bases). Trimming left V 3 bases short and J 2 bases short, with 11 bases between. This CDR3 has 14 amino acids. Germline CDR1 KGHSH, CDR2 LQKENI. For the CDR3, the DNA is TGTGCCAGCTCACCGCCGGGATCACCCTACGAGCAGTACTTC. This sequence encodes CASSPPGSPYEQYF.

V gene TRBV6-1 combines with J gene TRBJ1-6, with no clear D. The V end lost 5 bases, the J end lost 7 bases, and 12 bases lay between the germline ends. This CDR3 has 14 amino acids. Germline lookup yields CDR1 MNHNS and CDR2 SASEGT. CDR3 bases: TGTGCCAGCAGTTTAGGTCCGGGGAATTCACCCCTCCACTTT. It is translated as CASSLGPGNSPLHF.

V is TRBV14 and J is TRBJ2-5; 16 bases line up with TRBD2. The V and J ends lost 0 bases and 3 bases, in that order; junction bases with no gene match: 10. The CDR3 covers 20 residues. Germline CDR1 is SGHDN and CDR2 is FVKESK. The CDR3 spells CASSQDPGLAGGLGEETQYF. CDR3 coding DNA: TGTGCCAGCAGCCAAGACCCGGGACTAGCGGGAGGGCTCGGGGAAGAGACCCAGTACTTC. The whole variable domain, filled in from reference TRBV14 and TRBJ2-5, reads EAGVTQFPSHSVIEKGQTVTLRCDPISGHDNLYWYRRVMGKEIKFLLHFVKESKQDESGMPNNRFLAERTGGTYSTLKVQPAELEDSGVYFCASSQDPGLAGGLGEETQYFGPGTRLLVL.

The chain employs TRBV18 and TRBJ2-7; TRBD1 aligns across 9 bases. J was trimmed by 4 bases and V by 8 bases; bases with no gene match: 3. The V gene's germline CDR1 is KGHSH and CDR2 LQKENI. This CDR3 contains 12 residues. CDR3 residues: CASRGTGYEQYF. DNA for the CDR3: TGTGCCAGCCGGGGGACAGGGTACGAGCAGTACTTC. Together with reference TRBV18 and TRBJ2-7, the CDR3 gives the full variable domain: NAGVMQNPRHLVRRRGQEARLRCSPMKGHSHVYWYRQLPEEGLKFMVYLQKENIIDESGMPKERFSAEFPKEGPSILRIQQVVRGDSAAYFCASRGTGYEQYFGPGTRLTVT.

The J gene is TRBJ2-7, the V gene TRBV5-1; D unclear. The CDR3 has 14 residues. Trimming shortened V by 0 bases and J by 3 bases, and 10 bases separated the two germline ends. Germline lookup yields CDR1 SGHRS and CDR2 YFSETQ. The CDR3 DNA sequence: TGCGCCAGCAGCTTGGCCCCAGATGGCTACGAGCAGTACTTC. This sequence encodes CASSLAPDGYEQYF.

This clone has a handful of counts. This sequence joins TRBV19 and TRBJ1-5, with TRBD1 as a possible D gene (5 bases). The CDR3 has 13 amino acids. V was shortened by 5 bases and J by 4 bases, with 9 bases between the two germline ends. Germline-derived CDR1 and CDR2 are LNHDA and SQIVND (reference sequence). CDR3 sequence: CASSPGRNQPQHF. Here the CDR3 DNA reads TGTGCCAGTAGTCCAGGGAGGAATCAGCCCCAGCATTTT.

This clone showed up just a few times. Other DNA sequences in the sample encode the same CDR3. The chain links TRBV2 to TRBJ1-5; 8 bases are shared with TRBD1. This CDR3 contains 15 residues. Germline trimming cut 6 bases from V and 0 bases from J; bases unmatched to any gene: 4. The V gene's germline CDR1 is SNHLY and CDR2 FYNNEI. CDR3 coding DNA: TGTGCCAGCAGAGGGACAGGCTATAGCAATCAGCCCCAGCATTTT. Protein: CASRGTGYSNQPQHF.

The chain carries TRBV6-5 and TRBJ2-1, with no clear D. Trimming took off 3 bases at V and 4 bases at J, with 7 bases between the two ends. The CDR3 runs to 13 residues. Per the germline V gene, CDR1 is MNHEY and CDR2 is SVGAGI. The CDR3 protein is CASSYGGYNEQFF. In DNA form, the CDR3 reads TGTGCCAGCAGTTATGGCGGTTACAATGAGCAGTTCTTC.

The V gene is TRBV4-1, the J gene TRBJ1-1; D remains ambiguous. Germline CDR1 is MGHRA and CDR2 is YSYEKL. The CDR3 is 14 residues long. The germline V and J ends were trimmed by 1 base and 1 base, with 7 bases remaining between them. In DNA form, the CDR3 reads TGCGCCAGCAGCCAAGTTTTACAGAACACTGAAGCTTTCTTT. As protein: CASSQVLQNTEAFF.

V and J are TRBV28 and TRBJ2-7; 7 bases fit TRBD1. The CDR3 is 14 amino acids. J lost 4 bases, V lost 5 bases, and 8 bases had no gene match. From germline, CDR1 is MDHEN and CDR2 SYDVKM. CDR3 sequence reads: CASSNPGTAYEQYF. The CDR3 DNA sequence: TGTGCCAGCAGTAACCCGGGGACAGCTTACGAGCAGTACTTC.

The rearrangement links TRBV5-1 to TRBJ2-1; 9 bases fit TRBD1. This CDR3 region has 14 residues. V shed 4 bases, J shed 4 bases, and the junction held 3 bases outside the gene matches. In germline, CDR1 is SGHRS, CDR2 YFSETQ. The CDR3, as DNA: TGCGCCAGCAGCCCCGGGACAGGGTACAATGAGCAGTTCTTC. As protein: CASSPGTGYNEQFF. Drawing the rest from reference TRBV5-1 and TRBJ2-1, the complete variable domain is KAGVTQTPRYLIKTRGQQVTLSCSPISGHRSVSWYQQTPGQGLQFLFEYFSETQRNKGNFPGRFSGRQFSNSRSEMNVSTLELGDSALYLCASSPGTGYNEQFFGPGTRLTVL.